This T cell receptor (beta chain) was captured in a study of T cell responses to AZD1222 COVID-19 vaccine. There are 16 residues in the CDR3. V gave up 5 bases and J gave up 4 bases, with 17 bases separating them. Per germline, CDR1 MNHEY and CDR2 SMNVEV (reference sequence). Clones were read by immunoSEQ multiplex PCR, and TCRdb kept only the in-frame ones, dropping some. The data contain approximately 180,000 clones, approximately 92% of them singletons. For this clone: Its antigen is unknown.

Findings and limits, study-wide: With two AZD1222 doses given, Spike-specific TCR breadth and depth both rose. Most donors were white British and more were female, and clonal diversity was possibly underestimated. Seropositivity was recorded at baseline in only 6 or 7 AZD1222 recipients.

The source material was peripheral blood, sampled on day 0 of AZD1222 vaccination. This TCR was recovered from an adult in good health. The chain has TRBV27 and TRBJ2-2; D assignment may be TRBD1 or TRBD2 (5 bases each). CDR3 in DNA: TGTGCCAGCAGTCCCGGGACCTTACCGATCACCGGGGAGCTGTTTTTT. This gives the protein CASSPGTLPITGELFF.